These T cell receptor beta chains were read from a single sample in a study of spatial heterogeneity in lung cancer. Via MiXCR, TCRdb re-called the 5' RACE reads, giving one row per CDR3 protein. The table lists some 12,000 distinct CDR3 sequences, roughly a tenth of them singletons, with less than 35% in the top ten. The sequenced sample was PBMCs, obtained at follow-up. The source of these receptors is a female donor with early-stage non-small cell lung cancer. Each CDR3 is given with its conserved first and last residue. Each record gives: clone size, V gene, D gene, J gene, CDR3 protein, CDR3 DNA. D genes are given only for firm matches. Clone size is given for some rows only: seen once, a few or many times, or a class if the clone is expanded.

clone size: many
V gene: TRBV20-1
D gene: TRBD2
J gene: TRBJ2-1
CDR3 protein: CSAKSGTSGSYNEQFF
CDR3 DNA: TGCAGTGCCAAATCCGGGACTAGCGGTTCCTACAATGAGCAGTTCTTC

clone size: medium-sized
V gene: TRBV2
D gene: TRBD2
J gene: TRBJ2-3
CDR3 protein: CASMGLAGGPNTQYF
CDR3 DNA: TGTGCCAGCATGGGACTAGCGGGGGGGCCTAATACGCAGTATTTT

clone size: few
V gene: TRBV13
D gene: TRBD2
J gene: TRBJ2-3
CDR3 protein: CASSLATSVGNTDTQYF
CDR3 DNA: TGTGCCAGCAGCTTAGCCACTAGCGTCGGGAACACAGATACGCAGTATTTT

clone size: few
V gene: TRBV7-2
D gene: TRBD1
J gene: TRBJ2-5
CDR3 protein: CASSEDTGGLKTQYF
CDR3 DNA: TGTGCCAGCAGCGAGGACACAGGGGGCTTGAAGACCCAGTACTTC

clone size: many
V gene: TRBV24-1
D gene: TRBD2
J gene: TRBJ2-1
CDR3 protein: CATSDFRPTSGGRREGQFF
CDR3 DNA: TGTGCCACCAGTGATTTCCGACCGACTAGCGGGGGTAGAAGGGAGGGGCAGTTCTTC

clone size: -
V gene: TRBV28
D gene: TRBD1
J gene: TRBJ1-1
CDR3 protein: CASSFPDRVEAFF
CDR3 DNA: TGTGCCAGCAGTTTCCCTGACAGGGTTGAAGCTTTCTTT

clone size: many
V gene: TRBV18
D gene: TRBD2
J gene: TRBJ2-7
CDR3 protein: CASSPTSGRVYEQYF
CDR3 DNA: TGTGCCAGCTCACCGACTAGCGGGAGAGTGTACGAGCAGTACTTC

clone size: many
V gene: TRBV5-1
D gene: -
J gene: TRBJ2-2
CDR3 protein: CASRFDTGELFF
CDR3 DNA: TGCGCCTCGCGGTTCGACACCGGGGAGCTGTTTTTT

clone size: many
V gene: TRBV6-5
D gene: TRBD2
J gene: TRBJ2-3
CDR3 protein: CASSPGLAADTQYF
CDR3 DNA: TGTGCCAGCAGTCCCGGACTAGCGGCAGATACGCAGTATTTT

clone size: many
V gene: TRBV29-1
D gene: -
J gene: TRBJ2-3
CDR3 protein: CSVVFVSKRADTQYF
CDR3 DNA: TGCAGCGTTGTGTTTGTGTCTAAGCGGGCAGATACGCAGTATTTT

clone size: many
V gene: TRBV18
D gene: TRBD1
J gene: TRBJ1-1
CDR3 protein: CASSPLGGTGYVNTEAFF
CDR3 DNA: TGTGCCAGCTCACCACTCGGGGGGACAGGGTATGTAAACACTGAAGCTTTCTTT

clone size: many
V gene: TRBV10-1
D gene: -
J gene: TRBJ2-2
CDR3 protein: CASSESHTLKAGELFF
CDR3 DNA: TGCGCCAGCAGTGAGTCCCACACCCTGAAGGCCGGGGAGCTGTTTTTT

clone size: many
V gene: TRBV5-1
D gene: -
J gene: TRBJ1-6
CDR3 protein: CASSLTGSSPLHF
CDR3 DNA: TGCGCCAGCAGCTTGACAGGGTCTTCACCCCTCCACTTT

clone size: many
V gene: TRBV20-1
D gene: TRBD1
J gene: TRBJ1-5
CDR3 protein: CSAKKGTGNNQPQHF
CDR3 DNA: TGCAGTGCTAAAAAGGGGACAGGGAACAATCAGCCCCAGCATTTT

clone size: -
V gene: TRBV6-2/TRBV6-3
D gene: TRBD1
J gene: TRBJ1-5
CDR3 protein: CASSYQGGGYNQPQHF
CDR3 DNA: TGTGCCAGCAGTTACCAGGGGGGGGGCTACAATCAGCCCCAGCATTTT

clone size: many
V gene: TRBV4-3
D gene: -
J gene: TRBJ1-1
CDR3 protein: CASSPETGNTEAFF
CDR3 DNA: TGCGCCAGCAGCCCCGAAACGGGGAACACTGAAGCTTTCTTT

clone size: many
V gene: TRBV7-2
D gene: -
J gene: TRBJ2-7
CDR3 protein: CASRAWTAYEQYF
CDR3 DNA: TGTGCCAGCCGAGCATGGACTGCCTACGAGCAGTACTTC

clone size: many
V gene: TRBV28
D gene: -
J gene: TRBJ2-1
CDR3 protein: CASSLPARPEQFF
CDR3 DNA: TGTGCCAGCAGCCTCCCAGCGCGACCAGAGCAGTTCTTC

clone size: many
V gene: TRBV20-1
D gene: -
J gene: TRBJ2-7
CDR3 protein: CSARDRRRGYEQYF
CDR3 DNA: TGCAGTGCTAGAGATCGGAGAAGGGGCTACGAGCAGTACTTC

clone size: many
V gene: TRBV7-8
D gene: -
J gene: TRBJ1-1
CDR3 protein: CASSPTLRTEGTEAFF
CDR3 DNA: TGTGCCAGCAGCCCAACCTTGCGGACCGAAGGGACTGAAGCTTTCTTT

clone size: -
V gene: TRBV6-6
D gene: -
J gene: TRBJ2-5
CDR3 protein: CASSRPTAETQYF
CDR3 DNA: TGTGCCAGCAGCCGCCCCACCGCAGAGACCCAGTACTTC

clone size: many
V gene: TRBV28
D gene: -
J gene: TRBJ2-2
CDR3 protein: CASSPGLGRGTGELFF
CDR3 DNA: TGTGCCAGCAGCCCTGGACTGGGGCGAGGCACCGGGGAGCTGTTTTTT

clone size: many
V gene: TRBV28
D gene: TRBD2
J gene: TRBJ2-1
CDR3 protein: CASSPSRLAGGSNEQFF
CDR3 DNA: TGTGCCAGCAGTCCTTCAAGACTAGCGGGGGGGTCCAATGAGCAGTTCTTC

clone size: few
V gene: TRBV4-1
D gene: -
J gene: TRBJ2-7
CDR3 protein: CASGGSGNSYEQYF
CDR3 DNA: TGCGCCAGCGGAGGAAGCGGTAACTCCTACGAGCAGTACTTC

clone size: -
V gene: TRBV29-1
D gene: TRBD2
J gene: TRBJ2-7
CDR3 protein: CSAETSGYEQYF
CDR3 DNA: TGCAGCGCGGAGACTAGCGGCTACGAGCAGTACTTC

clone size: many
V gene: TRBV29-1
D gene: -
J gene: TRBJ2-7
CDR3 protein: CSVGPTDYEQYF
CDR3 DNA: TGCAGCGTTGGCCCTACCGACTACGAGCAGTACTTC

clone size: -
V gene: TRBV18
D gene: -
J gene: TRBJ1-1
CDR3 protein: CASSLLNTEAFF
CDR3 DNA: TGTGCCAGCTCATTATTGAACACTGAAGCTTTCTTT

clone size: many
V gene: TRBV7-9
D gene: TRBD2
J gene: TRBJ2-7
CDR3 protein: CASSVTSGGKYEQYF
CDR3 DNA: TGTGCCAGCAGCGTGACTAGCGGAGGAAAATACGAGCAGTACTTC

clone size: many
V gene: TRBV29-1
D gene: TRBD2
J gene: TRBJ2-7
CDR3 protein: CSVEDRDSGSIYEQYF
CDR3 DNA: TGCAGCGTTGAAGATCGAGATAGCGGGAGTATCTACGAGCAGTACTTC

clone size: -
V gene: TRBV11-2
D gene: -
J gene: TRBJ1-6
CDR3 protein: CASSLVAGGRNSPLHF
CDR3 DNA: TGTGCCAGCAGCTTAGTGGCAGGCGGACGAAATTCACCCCTCCACTTT

clone size: many
V gene: TRBV9
D gene: -
J gene: TRBJ2-1
CDR3 protein: CASSVSSWSGLNEQFF
CDR3 DNA: TGTGCCAGCAGCGTATCTTCCTGGTCGGGCCTAAATGAGCAGTTCTTC

clone size: many
V gene: TRBV7-8
D gene: -
J gene: TRBJ2-3
CDR3 protein: CASSLGGTDYTDTQYF
CDR3 DNA: TGTGCCAGCAGCTTAGGTGGGACTGACTACACAGATACGCAGTATTTT

clone size: many
V gene: TRBV12-5
D gene: -
J gene: TRBJ2-1
CDR3 protein: CASGLAPGSNEQFF
CDR3 DNA: TGTGCTAGTGGTTTGGCACCGGGATCTAATGAGCAGTTCTTC

clone size: -
V gene: TRBV12-3/TRBV12-4
D gene: TRBD2
J gene: TRBJ2-7
CDR3 protein: CASSLGGRGFGEQYF
CDR3 DNA: TGTGCCAGCAGTTTGGGCGGGAGAGGTTTTGGCGAGCAGTACTTC

clone size: many
V gene: TRBV7-2
D gene: -
J gene: TRBJ2-5
CDR3 protein: CASSQNQETQYF
CDR3 DNA: TGTGCCAGCAGCCAGAACCAAGAGACCCAGTACTTC

clone size: -
V gene: TRBV5-6
D gene: TRBD2
J gene: TRBJ2-3
CDR3 protein: CASSRYRLAGASTDTQYF
CDR3 DNA: TGTGCCAGCAGCCGTTACCGACTAGCGGGGGCTAGCACAGATACGCAGTATTTT

clone size: many
V gene: TRBV6-2/TRBV6-3
D gene: TRBD2
J gene: TRBJ2-1
CDR3 protein: CASTYGWEGQDEQFF
CDR3 DNA: TGTGCCAGCACCTACGGGTGGGAGGGCCAGGATGAGCAGTTCTTC

clone size: many
V gene: TRBV7-9
D gene: TRBD1
J gene: TRBJ2-3
CDR3 protein: CASSGTGGTDTQYF
CDR3 DNA: TGTGCCAGCAGCGGGACAGGGGGCACAGATACGCAGTATTTT

clone size: many
V gene: TRBV5-1
D gene: -
J gene: TRBJ2-7
CDR3 protein: CASIPEDSYEQYF
CDR3 DNA: TGCGCCAGCATCCCGGAGGACTCCTACGAGCAGTACTTC

clone size: many
V gene: TRBV19
D gene: -
J gene: TRBJ1-5
CDR3 protein: CASSRRDFNQPQHF
CDR3 DNA: TGTGCCAGTAGTAGGAGGGACTTCAATCAGCCCCAGCATTTT

clone size: few
V gene: TRBV23-1
D gene: -
J gene: TRBJ2-7
CDR3 protein: CPREIYYEQYF
CDR3 DNA: TGCCCCAGGGAGATCTACTACGAGCAGTACTTC

clone size: many
V gene: TRBV20-1
D gene: TRBD2
J gene: TRBJ2-1
CDR3 protein: CSASTSDYNEQFF
CDR3 DNA: TGCAGTGCTTCAACTAGCGACTACAATGAGCAGTTCTTC

clone size: many
V gene: TRBV7-6
D gene: TRBD1
J gene: TRBJ2-7
CDR3 protein: CASSLGVGTGTSYEQYF
CDR3 DNA: TGTGCCAGCAGCTTAGGGGTGGGGACAGGTACCTCCTACGAGCAGTACTTC

clone size: many
V gene: TRBV5-1
D gene: -
J gene: TRBJ1-5
CDR3 protein: CASRWDTNQPQHF
CDR3 DNA: TGCGCCAGCAGGTGGGACACTAATCAGCCCCAGCATTTT

clone size: -
V gene: TRBV5-1
D gene: -
J gene: TRBJ2-3
CDR3 protein: CASSGRTSSTDTQYF
CDR3 DNA: TGCGCCAGCAGCGGACGAACTAGTAGCACAGATACGCAGTATTTT

clone size: many
V gene: TRBV25-1
D gene: TRBD1
J gene: TRBJ2-3
CDR3 protein: CASSDRDRGPDTQYF
CDR3 DNA: TGTGCCAGCAGTGACCGTGACAGGGGGCCAGATACGCAGTATTTT

clone size: many
V gene: TRBV20-1
D gene: -
J gene: TRBJ1-1
CDR3 protein: CSARVSSLEAFF
CDR3 DNA: TGCAGTGCTAGAGTGAGCAGCCTTGAAGCTTTCTTT

clone size: many
V gene: TRBV25-1
D gene: -
J gene: TRBJ2-5
CDR3 protein: CASSEGRKGTQYF
CDR3 DNA: TGTGCCAGCAGTGAAGGCCGCAAAGGGACCCAGTACTTC